The entry below describes one T cell receptor beta chain. The data derive from a study of T cell changes during pregnancy in multiple sclerosis. J was trimmed by 1 base and V by 4 bases; bases with no gene match: 5. CDR3 length equals 16 residues. Germline V gene lookup returns CDR1 SGHRS and CDR2 YFSETQ. Clones were sequenced by immunoSEQ multiplex PCR, and TCRdb holds only the in-frame ones, with some missing. The table shows some 80,000 clones, with about 90% occurring only once. The rearrangement joins TRBV5-1 to TRBJ2-3; 11 bases are a match to TRBD2. The sequencing used peripheral blood, collected in the first trimester of pregnancy. The source is a female donor in good health, enrolled as a control in a pregnancy study. CDR3 sequence reads: CASSKGLAAGTDTQYF. CDR3 in DNA: TGCGCCAGCAGCAAGGGACTAGCGGCGGGCACAGATACGCAGTATTTT.